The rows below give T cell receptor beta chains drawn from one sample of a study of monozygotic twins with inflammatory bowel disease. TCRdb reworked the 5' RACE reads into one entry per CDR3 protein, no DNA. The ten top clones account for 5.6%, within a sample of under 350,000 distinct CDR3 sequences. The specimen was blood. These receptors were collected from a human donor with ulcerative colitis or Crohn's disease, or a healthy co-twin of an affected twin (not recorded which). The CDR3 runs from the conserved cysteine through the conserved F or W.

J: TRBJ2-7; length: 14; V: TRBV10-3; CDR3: CAISEGTGGYEQYF
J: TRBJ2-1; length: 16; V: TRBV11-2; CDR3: CASSQASSGEYNEQFF
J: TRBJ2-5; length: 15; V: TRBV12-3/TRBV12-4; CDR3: CASRLAGGPGGTQYF
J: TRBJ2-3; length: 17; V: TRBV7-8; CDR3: CASSYPWGTGSTDTQYF
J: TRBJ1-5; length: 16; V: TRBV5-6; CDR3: CASSSTGGLSNQPQHF
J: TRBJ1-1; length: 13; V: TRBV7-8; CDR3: CASSSSGRTEAFF
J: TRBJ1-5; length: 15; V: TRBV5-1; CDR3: CASSLAPDFNQPQHF
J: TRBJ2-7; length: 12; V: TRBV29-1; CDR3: CSVGGTSYEQYF
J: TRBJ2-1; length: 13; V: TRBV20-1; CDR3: CSAGTSAPNEQFF
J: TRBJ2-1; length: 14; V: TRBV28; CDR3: CASYSGRAYNEQFF
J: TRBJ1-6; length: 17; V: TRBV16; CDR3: CASSPQLTSSYNSPLHF
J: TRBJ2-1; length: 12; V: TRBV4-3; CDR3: CASSPGTGKQFF
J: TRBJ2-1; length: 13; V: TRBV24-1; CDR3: CATSGQSYNEQFF
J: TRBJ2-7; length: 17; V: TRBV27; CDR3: CASSTRRGLAGSYEQYF
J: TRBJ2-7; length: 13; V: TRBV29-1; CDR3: CSVGWTGAYEQYF
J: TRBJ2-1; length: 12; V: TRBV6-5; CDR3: CASSYRQGKQFF
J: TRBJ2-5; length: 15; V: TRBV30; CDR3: CAWMAGGQRFKTQYF
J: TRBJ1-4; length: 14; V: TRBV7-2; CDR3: CASSRTASDEKLFF
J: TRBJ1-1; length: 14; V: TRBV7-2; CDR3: CASSTYTGDTEAFF
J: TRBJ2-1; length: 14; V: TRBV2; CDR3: CACRDRGLYNEQFF
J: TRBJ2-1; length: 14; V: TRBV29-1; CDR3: CSIRLAGGPNEQFF
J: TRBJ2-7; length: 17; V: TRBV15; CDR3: CATSRRDRVRFRYEQYF
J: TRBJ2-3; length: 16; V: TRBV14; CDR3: CASSRMPGQVTDTQYF
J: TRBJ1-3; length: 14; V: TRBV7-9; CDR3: CASRQTGQGDTIYF
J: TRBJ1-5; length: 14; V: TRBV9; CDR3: CASSVDPGAQPQHF
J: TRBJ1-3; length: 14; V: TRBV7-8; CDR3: CASSSNRLGNTIYF
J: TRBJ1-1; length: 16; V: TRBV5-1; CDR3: CATSSSFGAMNTEAFF
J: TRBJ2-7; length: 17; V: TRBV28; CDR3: CASSLPDSSQIGGEQYF
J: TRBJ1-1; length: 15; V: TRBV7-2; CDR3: CASSKQGGMNTEAFF
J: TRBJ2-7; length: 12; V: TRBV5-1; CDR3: CASSLSFYEQYF
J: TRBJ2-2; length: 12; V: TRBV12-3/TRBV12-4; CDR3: CASSLTVGELFF
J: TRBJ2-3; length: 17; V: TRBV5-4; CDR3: CASSLASRTSGIDTQYF
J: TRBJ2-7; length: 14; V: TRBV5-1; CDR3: CASSPPGQTYEQYF
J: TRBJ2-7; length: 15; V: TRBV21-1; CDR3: CASRKEETISYEQYF
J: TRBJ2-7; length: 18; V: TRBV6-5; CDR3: CASSYWRSSGTGTYEQYF
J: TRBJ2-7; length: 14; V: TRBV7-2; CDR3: CASSLATSANEQYF
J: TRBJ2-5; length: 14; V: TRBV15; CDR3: CATSRAPRQETQYF
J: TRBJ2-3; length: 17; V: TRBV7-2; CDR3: CASSKGGTGRFTDTQYF